The clone carrying this TCR beta chain was found a few times. Trimming left V 0 bases short and J 3 bases short, with 3 bases between. CDR3 length equals 11 residues. The germline V gene has CDR1 GTSNPN and CDR2 SVGIG (reference sequence). This specimen belongs to a study of human T cells and chemical hapten exposure. About the study: Sensitizing treatment utilized 2% DPC over a 2 cm by 2 cm portion of upper inner arm skin.

The sample's time point: pre-sensitization, week 0. Treatment here: therapeutic diphenylcyclopropenone sensitization with weekly scalp DPC. Individual cDNA molecules (in the library) carried attached unique molecular identifiers. Original processing notes: The median was around 91,000 TCRs per sample, ranging 23,224 to 690,600. TCRdb reprocessed the RACE reads via MiXCR and lists one record per CDR3 protein. The V and J calls reflect TCRdb's pipeline rather than the authors' work. Among 150,000 to 200,000 distinct CDR3 sequences listed, 30% were seen once. This clonotype was sampled from a young woman with alopecia areata. Some clones in this sample may be carry-over from other donors' samples. The rearrangement joins TRBV30 to TRBJ2-7; D unclear. This specimen was whole blood, taken in connection with sensitization to the hapten diphenylcyclopropenone (DPC). The CDR3 DNA follows: TGTGCCTGGAGTGTTTACTACGAGCAGTACTTC. It is translated as CAWSVYYEQYF.